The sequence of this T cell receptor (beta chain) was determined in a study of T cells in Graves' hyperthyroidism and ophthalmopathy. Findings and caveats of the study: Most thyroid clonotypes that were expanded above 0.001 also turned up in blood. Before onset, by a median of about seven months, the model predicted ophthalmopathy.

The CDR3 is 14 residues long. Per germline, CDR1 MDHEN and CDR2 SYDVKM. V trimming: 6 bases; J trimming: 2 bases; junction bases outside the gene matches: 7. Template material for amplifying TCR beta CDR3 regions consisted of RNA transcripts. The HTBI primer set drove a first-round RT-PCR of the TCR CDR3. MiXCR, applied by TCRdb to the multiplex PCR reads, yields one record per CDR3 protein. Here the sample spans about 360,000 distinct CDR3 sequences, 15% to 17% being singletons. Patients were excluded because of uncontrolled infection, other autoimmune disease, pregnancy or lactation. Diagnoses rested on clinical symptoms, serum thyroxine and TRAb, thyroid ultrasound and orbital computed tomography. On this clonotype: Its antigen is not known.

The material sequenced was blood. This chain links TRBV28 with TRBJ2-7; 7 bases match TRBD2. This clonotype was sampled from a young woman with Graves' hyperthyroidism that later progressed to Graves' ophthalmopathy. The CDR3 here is CASSSGREAYEQYF. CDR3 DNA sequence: TGTGCCAGCAGCTCGGGGAGGGAGGCCTACGAGCAGTACTTC.